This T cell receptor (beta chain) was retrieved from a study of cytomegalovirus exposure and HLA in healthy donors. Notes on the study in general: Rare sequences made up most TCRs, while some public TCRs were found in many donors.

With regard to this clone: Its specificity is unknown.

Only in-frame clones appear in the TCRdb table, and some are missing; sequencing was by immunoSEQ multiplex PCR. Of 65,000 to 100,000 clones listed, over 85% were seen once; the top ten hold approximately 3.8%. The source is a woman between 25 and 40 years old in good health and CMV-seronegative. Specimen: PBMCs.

Written as DNA, the CDR3 is TGTGCCAGCAGTTACAGGCGGGACAGGGAGGGCGGGGAGCTGTTTTTT. As protein: CASSYRRDREGGELFF. The chain has TRBV6-5 and TRBJ2-2; TRBD1 agrees at 9 bases. Trimming cost V 2 bases and J 7 bases; bases outside gene matches: 8. In germline, CDR1 is MNHEY, CDR2 SVGAGI. The CDR3 consists of 16 residues.